This TCR beta chain was identified during a study of blood T cells in healthy people across ages. Study-level results: Per million T cells, TCR beta diversity dropped about linearly as age rose.

This clonotype came up a few times. What it recognizes is unknown. A sample-barcoded 5' primer and a J-beta primer mix were used in a second PCR of about 7 to 11 cycles. Through a template-switch adaptor with 12 random nucleotides, each cDNA molecule received a tag. TCRdb used MiXCR to reprocess the 5' RACE reads, holding one entry per CDR3 protein. This sample yields 380,000 or so distinct CDR3 sequences, of which 45% to 65% are seen a single time; 51% belongs to the top ten. The CDR3 extends over 14 amino acids. In germline, CDR1 is MNHNY, CDR2 SVGAGI (reference sequence). Losses at the gene ends were 1 base for V and 11 bases for J; bases not matched to a gene: 9.

The sequencing input was blood. The sequence was collected from a man aged 60 to 75 in good health. This chain joins TRBV6-6 and TRBJ2-5, with 8 bases that match TRBD2. The CDR3 region is CASSYFSGSGEQYF. The CDR3 coding sequence is TGTGCCAGCAGTTACTTCAGCGGGAGTGGGGAGCAGTACTTC.